These 5 T cell receptor beta chains share one sample of origin, sequenced in a study of pediatric ulcerative colitis (dated by TCRdb to between 2018 and 2021). Library preparation was by the immunoSEQ multiplex PCR assay. Held by TCRdb, this immuneACCESS table contains in-frame sequences only and omits some clones. Under half of the omission traces to an unresolved V gene where checked; the cause of the rest is unknown. Here the sample has about 22,000 clones; about three quarters occur a single time. Around 15% of the sample is held by the ten biggest clonotypes. During colonoscopy, one to two rectal pinch biopsies were obtained for research purposes. The sequenced sample was gut tissue. The receptors were gathered from a boy younger than 18 with severe ulcerative colitis.

This clone was picked up a small number of times. The V call is TRBV6-1, the J call TRBJ1-5; D not certain. Germline CDR1 MNHNS, CDR2 SASEGT. The CDR3 is 14 residues long. Trimming left V 4 bases short and J 6 bases short, with 13 bases between. CDR3: CASSAREGGQPQHF. For the CDR3, the DNA is TGTGCCAGCAGTGCCCGGGAGGGCGGTCAGCCCCAGCATTTT.

CDR3 coding DNA: TGTGCCAGCAGCCCCTTCCTTGGGGGATGGAATCAGCCCCAGCATTTT. Translated: CASSPFLGGWNQPQHF. This rearrangement joins TRBV5-8 to TRBJ1-5; D is possibly TRBD1 (5 bases). This CDR3 comprises 16 residues. Per the germline V gene, CDR1 is SGHTS and CDR2 is YDEGEE. V was clipped by 4 bases and J by 4 bases, with 18 bases between them.

The rearrangement joins TRBV30 to TRBJ1-3; D remains unclear. Trimming left V 0 bases short and J 4 bases short, with 7 bases between. The CDR3 sequence is 13 residues long. Germline V gene sequence: CDR1 GTSNPN, CDR2 SVGIG (reference sequence). CDR3: CAWSVYNGNTIYF. In DNA form, the CDR3 reads TGTGCCTGGAGTGTTTATAACGGAAACACCATATATTTT.

This clone was seen a single time. The junction differs from germline at one of its ends, possibly a read error. The chain links TRBV2 to TRBJ2-7, with unresolved D. The CDR3 sequence is 12 residues long. Germline V CDR1 and CDR2: SNHLY, FYNNEI. The CDR3: CASSEGHPIWDF. CDR3 bases: TGTGCCAGCAGTGAAGGTCACCCGATTTGGGACTTC.

The CDR3 spells CATPGQGDQETQYF. The DNA of the CDR3 is TGTGCCACCCCGGGGCAGGGGGACCAAGAGACCCAGTACTTC. The chain couples TRBV21-1 to TRBJ2-5; TRBD1, the table's D call, lacks a check against the DNA. TRBV21-1 is a pseudogene segment. CDR3 length equals 14 residues.